Presented here are 26 T cell receptor beta chains from one specimen sequenced in a study of shared clonotypes between healthy human individuals. Measured with immunoSEQ multiplex PCR; TCRdb has only the in-frame clones, and not every one. The table lists about 460,000 clones, approximately 80% of them singletons. The sample was PBMCs. These receptors were obtained from a middle-aged woman in good health. Some clones in this sample may be carry-over from other donors' samples.

This sequence joins TRBV28 and TRBJ2-7, with TRBD1 identical over 7 bases. J gave up 6 bases and V 3 bases, and 5 bases lay outside the gene matches. Germline CDR1 and CDR2: MDHEN and SYDVKM. CDR3 size: 13 residues. This chain's CDR3 is CASSFRDRSEQYF. The CDR3 DNA reads as TGTGCCAGCAGTTTCCGGGACAGAAGCGAGCAGTACTTC.

Comment on this clone: A much larger clone differs from this one at a single base, so this may be a read error. The DNA of the CDR3 is TGCAGCGCCAGAGGGACCGCAGCCTACGAGCAGCACTTC. Translating it yields CSARGTAAYEQHF. This chain links TRBV29-1 with TRBJ2-7, with D tentatively TRBD1 or TRBD2 (5 bases each). The CDR3 is 13 amino acids. Looked up from germline, CDR1 is SQVTM and CDR2 is ANQGSEA.

The table lists this clone with a count of one. The chain recombines TRBV2 with TRBJ1-2, with D tentatively TRBD1 (5 bases). Per the germline V gene, CDR1 is SNHLY and CDR2 is FYNNEI. The CDR3 sequence is 15 residues long. The V end was cut by 8 bases, the J end by 4 bases, with 20 bases between. The CDR3 loop is CASPGTGVSAYGYTF. The CDR3 nucleotides read TGTGCCAGCCCCGGGACCGGGGTATCTGCCTATGGCTACACCTTC.

The V gene is TRBV19, the J gene TRBJ1-2; TRBD1 matches at 8 bases. Trimming at V came to 7 bases and at J to 5 bases, leaving 12 bases not matched to a gene. From germline, CDR1 is LNHDA and CDR2 SQIVND (reference sequence). The CDR3 is made up of 15 amino acids. The CDR3, as DNA: TGTGCCAGTACCTTCGGTGGGGACAGGTATTATGGCTACACCTTC. Protein product: CASTFGGDRYYGYTF.

The V call is TRBV4-2, the J call TRBJ2-3; a possible D gene is TRBD2 (6 bases). Germline-derived CDR1 and CDR2 are LGHNA and YNFKEQ. CDR3 size: 18 residues. The V end lost 0 bases, the J end lost 3 bases, and 19 bases lay between the germline ends. CDR3 protein: CASSQDTPEWEETDTQYF. In DNA form, the CDR3 reads TGTGCCAGCAGCCAAGATACGCCCGAATGGGAGGAGACAGATACGCAGTATTTT.

In its sample, this clone was seen a few times. This rearrangement joins TRBV14 to TRBJ2-2; D ambiguous. CDR3 length: 13 amino acids. The germline gives CDR1 SGHDN, CDR2 FVKESK. Trimming took 2 bases from V and 7 from J, leaving 8 bases between them. The CDR3, as DNA: TGTGCCAGCAGCCAACTGGCACTCGGGGAGCTGTTTTTT. Its translation: CASSQLALGELFF.

The genes are TRBV9 and TRBJ1-1; D is ambiguous. Trimming shortened V by 7 bases and J by 2 bases, and 12 bases separated the two germline ends. The CDR3 is 13 residues long. Germline V gene lookup returns CDR1 SGDLS and CDR2 YYNGEE. The CDR3 coding sequence is TGTGCCAGCGGTTCCCCGACCAACACTGAAGCTTTCTTT. As protein: CASGSPTNTEAFF.

In DNA, the CDR3 is TGTGCCAGCAGTGCTACCAAGCCCTGCACAGATACGCAGTATTTT. This sequence encodes CASSATKPCTDTQYF. The V gene is TRBV25-1, the J gene TRBJ2-3; D gene uncertain. From germline, CDR1 is MGHDK and CDR2 SYGVNS. Between the trimmed V and J ends, which lost 4 bases and 1 base, there was a span of 12 bases. This CDR3 spans 15 amino acids.

The rearrangement joins TRBV5-5 to TRBJ2-7, with a tentative D call TRBD2 (6 bases). The CDR3 is 16 amino acids. Germline V lookup: CDR1 SGHKS, CDR2 YYEKEE (reference sequence). V was clipped by 0 bases and J by 3 bases, with 16 bases between them. The CDR3 reads CASSLGGTVKNYEQYF. For the CDR3, the DNA is TGTGCCAGCAGCTTGGGGGGGACTGTCAAAAACTACGAGCAGTACTTC. Full variable domain (rest looked up from reference TRBV5-5 and TRBJ2-7): DAGVTQSPTHLIKTRGQQVTLRCSPISGHKSVSWYQQVLGQGPQFIFQYYEKEERGRGNFPDRFSARQFPNYSSELNVNALLLGDSALYLCASSLGGTVKNYEQYFGPGTRLTVT.

V usage is TRBV7-9 and J usage is TRBJ1-5; no definite D call. The V and J ends lost 5 bases and 3 bases respectively, with 14 bases between them. Germline-derived CDR1 and CDR2 are SEHNR and FQNEAQ (reference sequence). The CDR3 spans 15 residues. Written as DNA, the CDR3 is TGTGCCAGCAGCCCTGGGCAGTCCGACAATCAGCCCCAGCATTTT. Translating it yields CASSPGQSDNQPQHF.

A remark on this clone: Other DNA sequences of this sample code for an identical CDR3. This rearrangement joins TRBV7-3 to TRBJ2-5; D is possibly TRBD1 or TRBD2 (5 bases each). There are 13 residues in the CDR3. Germline assignment: CDR1 SGHTA and CDR2 FQGTGA. The V end lost 5 bases, the J end lost 1 base, and 8 bases lay between the germline ends. In nucleotides, the CDR3 is TGTGCCAGCAGCCCAGGGAGCCAAGAGACCCAGTACTTC. Residues: CASSPGSQETQYF. The variable domain in full, with the rest retrieved from reference TRBV7-3 and TRBJ2-5, is GAGVSQTPSNKVTEKGKYVELRCDPISGHTALYWYRQSLGQGPEFLIYFQGTGAADDSGLPNDRFFAVRPEGSVSTLKIQRTERGDSAVYLCASSPGSQETQYFGPGTRLLVL.

The chain combines TRBV6-1 with TRBJ1-4, with 7 bases lining up with TRBD1. The CDR3 extends over 15 amino acids. CDR1 and CDR2 (germline): MNHNS, SASEGT. The ends lost 4 bases at V and 2 bases at J; junction bases unmatched: 4. The CDR3 protein is CASSASTGTNEKLFF. CDR3 DNA: TGTGCCAGCAGTGCTTCGACAGGGACTAATGAAAAACTGTTTTTT.

Details on this clone: The sample holds other DNA sequences that translate to the same CDR3. This chain connects TRBV7-3 to TRBJ2-5; no reliable D call. This CDR3 has 13 residues. The V end was cut by 1 base, the J end by 2 bases, with 5 bases between. Germline V gene sequence: CDR1 SGHTA, CDR2 FQGTGA. In nucleotides, the CDR3 is TGTGCCAGCAGCTTAAGGCGGCAAGAGACCCAGTACTTC. This translates into CASSLRRQETQYF.

The J gene is TRBJ2-5, the V gene TRBV19; 7 nucleotides align to TRBD2. The J segment lost 1 base and the V segment lost 1 base, leaving 9 bases of the junction unmatched. The germline V gene encodes CDR1 LNHDA and CDR2 SQIVND (reference sequence). The CDR3 runs 17 residues. In DNA, the CDR3 is TGTGCCAGTAGTATAGGGGCGACTAGCAGCCTCCAAGAGACCCAGTACTTC. It is translated as CASSIGATSSLQETQYF.

A single count supports this clone. The chain is built from TRBV29-1 and TRBJ2-3, with TRBD2 matching over 14 bases. The CDR3 spans 17 residues. V gave up 3 bases and J gave up 0 bases; unmatched junction bases: 5. Germline V gene data show CDR1 as SQVTM and CDR2 as ANQGSEA. CDR3 loop: CSVDPTSGRASTDTQYF. The CDR3 nucleotides are TGCAGCGTTGACCCGACTAGCGGGAGGGCTAGCACAGATACGCAGTATTTT.

The chain combines TRBV19 with TRBJ1-1; maybe TRBD1 (6 bases). Germline V gene sequence: CDR1 LNHDA, CDR2 SQIVND (reference sequence). This CDR3 comprises 14 residues. Trimming removed 7 bases at V and 3 bases at J, with 15 bases between. The CDR3 loop is CASTQLTGYTEAFF. The CDR3 DNA sequence: TGTGCCAGTACACAACTTACAGGGTACACTGAAGCTTTCTTT.

This chain joins TRBV18 and TRBJ1-5; TRBD1 might be the D (6 bases). V was shortened by 2 bases and J by 3 bases, with 11 bases between the two germline ends. Germline V lookup: CDR1 KGHSH, CDR2 LQKENI. The CDR3 is 15 amino acids. CDR3 residues: CASSPDRRDNQPQHF. As DNA, the CDR3 is TGTGCCAGCTCACCAGACAGGAGGGACAATCAGCCCCAGCATTTT.

V usage is TRBV5-1 and J usage is TRBJ2-5; D assignment may be TRBD1 or TRBD2 (5 bases each). The CDR3 covers 15 residues. V lost 0 bases to trimming and J lost 2 bases, with 11 bases between them. The germline V gene has CDR1 SGHRS and CDR2 YFSETQ. CDR3 sequence reads: CASSLAQGEQETQYF. Written as DNA, the CDR3 is TGCGCCAGCAGCTTGGCGCAGGGAGAGCAAGAGACCCAGTACTTC.

The chain uses TRBV11-2 and TRBJ2-1; the D gene could be TRBD1 or TRBD2 (5 bases each). The CDR3 has 14 amino acids. The V end was cut by 2 bases, the J end by 9 bases, with 14 bases between. Germline V gene sequence: CDR1 SGHAT, CDR2 FQNNGV. In nucleotides, the CDR3 is TGTGCCAGCAGCTTAATCGGTCGGGGCGGTGAGCAGTTCTTC. Its protein is CASSLIGRGGEQFF.

Only one count was recorded for this clone. The gene calls are TRBV30 and TRBJ2-1; D possibly corresponds to TRBD2 (6 bases). Trimming left V 8 bases short and J 0 bases short, with 14 bases between. Germline loops: CDR1 GTSNPN, CDR2 SVGIG (reference sequence). The CDR3 length is 14 residues. DNA of the CDR3: TGTGCCCTGGCGGGGCAGAGCTCCTACAATGAGCAGTTCTTC. This sequence encodes CALAGQSSYNEQFF.

Notes on this clone: A far larger clone is off by one base, so a read error is likely. Other nucleotide sequences in the sample specify the same CDR3. This rearrangement joins TRBV5-4 to TRBJ1-1; weak D call: TRBD1 (5 bases). The V gene's germline CDR1 is SGHNT and CDR2 YYREEE (reference sequence). V lost 2 bases to trimming and J lost 1 base, with 9 bases between them. The CDR3 consists of 14 residues. The DNA of the CDR3 is TGTGCCAGCAGCTTCTCTACAGGGAACACTGAAGCTTTCTTT. Its protein product is CASSFSTGNTEAFF.

V and J are TRBV6-1 and TRBJ1-4; 9 nucleotides line up with TRBD1. The CDR3 loop spans 15 amino acids. The germline V gene encodes CDR1 MNHNS and CDR2 SASEGT. J lost 3 bases, V lost 6 bases, and 5 bases had no gene match. This CDR3 is CASSDRGEANEKLFF. The CDR3 region has the DNA TGTGCCAGCAGCGACAGGGGGGAGGCTAATGAAAAACTGTTTTTT.

Notes on this clone: A read error may account for a junction end that differs from germline. This CDR3 is also generated by other DNA sequences in the sample. This chain joins TRBV9 and TRBJ2-7; TRBD1 matches at 10 bases. The CDR3 runs 16 residues. Germline values: CDR1 SGDLS, CDR2 YYNGEE. The CDR3, as DNA: TGTGCCAGCAGCGGCGGATCCGGGACAGGGGCCGACGAGCAATACTTC. Residues: CASSGGSGTGADEQYF.

V usage is TRBV29-1 and J usage is TRBJ2-1; unclear D gene. The V end was cut by 8 bases, the J end by 6 bases, with 5 bases between. CDR1 and CDR2 (germline): SQVTM, ANQGSEA. The CDR3 spans 9 residues. The CDR3 sequence is CSLSNEQFF. CDR3 in DNA: TGCAGCCTAAGCAATGAGCAGTTCTTC.

This clone was seen once. The V call is TRBV5-1, the J call TRBJ2-3; maybe TRBD2 (7 bases). Between the trimmed V and J ends, which lost 6 bases and 6 bases, there was a span of 20 bases. The CDR3 has 15 residues. The germline gives CDR1 SGHRS, CDR2 YFSETQ. Here the CDR3 DNA reads TGCGCCAGCACAACTCTGGGGGCGGGAGAGGATACGCAGTATTTT. Its protein is CASTTLGAGEDTQYF. Combining the CDR3 with reference TRBV5-1 and TRBJ2-3 gives the whole variable domain KAGVTQTPRYLIKTRGQQVTLSCSPISGHRSVSWYQQTPGQGLQFLFEYFSETQRNKGNFPGRFSGRQFSNSRSEMNVSTLELGDSALYLCASTTLGAGEDTQYFGPGTRLTVL.

V is TRBV28 and J is TRBJ1-2, with D perhaps TRBD1 (6 bases). The V gene's germline CDR1 is MDHEN and CDR2 SYDVKM. The CDR3 sequence is 13 residues long. V was pared by 6 bases and J by 8 bases, with 16 bases between. Here the CDR3 reads CASSEGGQKGYTF. CDR3 sequence (DNA): TGTGCCAGCAGCGAAGGAGGACAGAAAGGCTACACCTTC.